This TCR beta chain was recorded in a study of neurological immune-mediated disorders. This clonotype was counted ten times or more. Its antigen is currently unknown. From germline, CDR1 is SGHRS and CDR2 YFSETQ. Trimming pared 0 bases from V and 4 bases from J, leaving 8 bases between. The CDR3 spans 14 residues. The making of cDNA relied on 5'RACE with 10-nucleotide random UMIs. TCRdb recomputed calls from the 5' RACE reads with MiXCR, one row per CDR3 protein. The sample shows over 35,000 distinct CDR3 sequences, approximately 12% of them seen only once. The study, taken as a whole, reports: Patients with HTLV-1-associated myelopathy had the highest level of TCR clonal expansion, whereas patients with multiple sclerosis had the lowest level, falling beneath the level found in healthy controls. Private repertoires in all groups were suggested by the finding that expanded clones across subjects shared no CDR3 amino acid sequences.

Specimen: PBMCs. V gene TRBV5-1 combines with J gene TRBJ1-5; tentatively, D is TRBD1 (6 bases). The origin of this receptor is a female donor in good health. Here the CDR3 DNA reads TGCGCCAGCAGCTTGGACAGGGAGAATCAGCCCCAGCATTTT. It codes for CASSLDRENQPQHF. The full variable domain, in which reference TRBV5-1 and TRBJ1-5 provide the parts outside the CDR3, is KAGVTQTPRYLIKTRGQQVTLSCSPISGHRSVSWYQQTPGQGLQFLFEYFSETQRNKGNFPGRFSGRQFSNSRSEMNVSTLELGDSALYLCASSLDRENQPQHFGDGTRLSIL.